The 30 T cell receptor beta chains listed next were all sequenced from one sample in a study of PD-1 blockade in mismatch repair-deficient tumors. The method was immunoSEQ multiplex PCR; TCRdb's version includes in-frame clones alone and lacks a portion of them. This sample yields tens of thousands of clones, of which roughly 88% are seen a single time; 11% to 15% belongs to the top ten. Sample: peripheral blood, taken 52 weeks after starting pembrolizumab. The receptor set was obtained from an adult with mismatch repair-deficient cancer.

This clone was seen only a few times. The rearrangement uses TRBV2 and TRBJ2-7; unclear D gene. Trimming left V 6 bases short and J 2 bases short, with 11 bases between. The CDR3 runs 13 residues. CDR1 is SNHLY and CDR2 is FYNNEI in the germline V gene. The CDR3 protein is CASRESRPYEQYF. CDR3 coding DNA: TGTGCCAGCAGAGAATCCCGCCCCTACGAGCAGTACTTC. Using reference TRBV2 and TRBJ2-7 for the parts outside the CDR3, the full variable domain is EPEVTQTPSHQVTQMGQEVILRCVPISNHLYFYWYRQILGQKVEFLVSFYNNEISEKSEIFDDQFSVERPDGSNFTLKIRSTKLEDSAMYFCASRESRPYEQYFGPGTRLTVT.

The CDR3 loop reads CASSLRGQEADEQYF. Written as DNA, the CDR3 is TGTGCCAGCAGCCTCAGGGGGCAAGAGGCGGACGAGCAGTACTTC. V and J are TRBV9 and TRBJ2-7; TRBD1 matches at 8 bases. V lost 4 bases, J lost 5 bases, and 11 bases stayed unmatched. Germline values: CDR1 SGDLS, CDR2 YYNGEE. CDR3 length: 15 amino acids. Using reference TRBV9 and TRBJ2-7 for the parts outside the CDR3, the full variable domain is DSGVTQTPKHLITATGQRVTLRCSPRSGDLSVYWYQQSLDQGLQFLIQYYNGEERAKGNILERFSAQQFPDLHSELNLSSLELGDSALYFCASSLRGQEADEQYFGPGTRLTVT.

V is TRBV9 and J is TRBJ1-2; D perhaps matches TRBD1 (5 bases). CDR3 size: 15 residues. Germline CDR1 reads SGDLS; CDR2 reads YYNGEE. V shed 0 bases and J shed 8 bases, with 17 bases lying between them. CDR3 residues: CASSVGAGDRGGYTF. CDR3 sequence (DNA): TGTGCCAGCAGCGTAGGGGCTGGCGATAGGGGAGGCTACACCTTC.

The V call is TRBV27, the J call TRBJ2-3; 9 bases map to TRBD2. Germline V CDR1 and CDR2: MNHEY, SMNVEV (reference sequence). CDR3 length: 12 residues. DNA of the CDR3: TGTGCTAGTGCGGGAGGGCGGGATACGCAGTATTTT. As protein: CASAGGRDTQYF.

This clone has more than one count but fewer than ten. The J gene is TRBJ1-2, the V gene TRBV2; D is undetermined. The V gene's germline CDR1 is SNHLY and CDR2 FYNNEI. Trimming cost V 0 bases and J 2 bases, with 10 bases left between them. The CDR3 consists of 15 residues. CDR3: CASSEALLRNYGYTF. The CDR3 nucleotides are TGTGCCAGCAGTGAAGCCCTCCTGCGGAACTATGGCTACACCTTC.

The chain has TRBV11-1 and TRBJ2-3, with D tentatively TRBD2 (5 bases). Germline V gene lookup returns CDR1 SGHAT and CDR2 FQDESV (reference sequence). This CDR3 is built from 13 residues. V lost 5 bases, J lost 5 bases, and 11 bases lay in between. CDR3 sequence reads: CASSVRTGDTQYF. CDR3 DNA sequence: TGTGCCAGCAGCGTACGGACTGGAGATACGCAGTATTTT.

This sequence joins TRBV10-1 and TRBJ2-7, with 9 nucleotides matching TRBD2. Trimming removed 2 bases from V and 3 bases from J; junction bases left unmatched: 5. Germline lookup yields CDR1 WNHNN and CDR2 SYGVQD (reference sequence). CDR3 length: 15 residues. CDR3 coding DNA: TGCGCCAGCAGTGAGATAGCGGGAGCCTACTACGAGCAGTACTTC. Protein sequence: CASSEIAGAYYEQYF.

V is TRBV2 and J is TRBJ2-3; D gene ambiguous. V dropped 6 bases and J dropped 1 base, with 11 bases sitting between them. Germline V CDR1 and CDR2: SNHLY, FYNNEI. This CDR3 has 14 residues. CDR3 in DNA: TGTGCCAGCAGGGTAGTTCTGGGCACAGATACGCAGTATTTT. Amino acids: CASRVVLGTDTQYF.

The V gene is TRBV30, the J gene TRBJ2-7, with 10 bases fitting TRBD2. V gave up 2 bases and J gave up 10 bases; unmatched junction bases: 8. Per germline, CDR1 GTSNPN and CDR2 SVGIG (reference sequence). The CDR3 has 13 amino acids. The CDR3 DNA is TGTGCCTGGAGTTCGACTAGCGGGTCGGTCCAGTACTTC. Translation: CAWSSTSGSVQYF.

This chain connects TRBV2 to TRBJ2-7; 11 bases fit TRBD1. The CDR3 is made up of 13 amino acids. Per germline, CDR1 SNHLY and CDR2 FYNNEI. Trimming cost V 11 bases and J 6 bases; bases outside gene matches: 9. CDR3 in DNA: TGTGCCGGGCTGGGACAGGGGGAGGGCGAGCAGTACTTC. This encodes CAGLGQGEGEQYF. The complete variable domain, with remaining parts taken from reference TRBV2 and TRBJ2-7, reads EPEVTQTPSHQVTQMGQEVILRCVPISNHLYFYWYRQILGQKVEFLVSFYNNEISEKSEIFDDQFSVERPDGSNFTLKIRSTKLEDSAMYFCAGLGQGEGEQYFGPGTRLTVT.

The rearrangement links TRBV19 to TRBJ1-3; D gene unclear. This CDR3 region has 15 residues. Germline V gene sequence: CDR1 LNHDA, CDR2 SQIVND (reference sequence). Trimming cost V 2 bases and J 2 bases, with 10 bases left between them. CDR3 nucleotides: TGTGCCAGTAGTATATCGTCCGGTCCTGGAAACACCATATATTTT. This sequence encodes CASSISSGPGNTIYF.

The chain recombines TRBV10-3 with TRBJ2-1, with 9 bases aligning to TRBD2. Trimming took 2 bases from V and 10 from J; bases not matched to a gene: 6. CDR1 ENHRY and CDR2 SYGVKD come from the germline V gene. The CDR3 consists of 14 residues. CDR3 in DNA: TGTGCCATCAGTGAGGGCGCTAGCGGGAAAGAGCAGTTCTTC. It is translated as CAISEGASGKEQFF.

The CDR3 region has the DNA TGTGCCAGCAGCTTGCGGCGGGAGGGCCGTAATGAGCAGTTCTTC. As protein: CASSLRREGRNEQFF. This rearrangement joins TRBV13 to TRBJ2-1, with TRBD2 matching 9 bases. This CDR3 contains 15 residues. CDR1 PRHDT and CDR2 FYEKMQ come from the germline V gene (reference sequence). J gave up 7 bases and V 3 bases, and 7 bases lay outside the gene matches.

J is TRBJ1-1 and V is TRBV2; the D is unclear. V lost 8 bases and J 0 bases, leaving 10 bases between the germline ends. Looked up from germline, CDR1 is SNHLY and CDR2 is FYNNEI. The CDR3 contains 13 residues. CDR3 sequence reads: CASGLGLNTEAFF. DNA of the CDR3: TGTGCCAGCGGTCTCGGGTTGAACACTGAAGCTTTCTTT.

As regards this clone: Distinct nucleotide sequences in the sample also encode this CDR3. The J gene is TRBJ2-5, the V gene TRBV5-4; D may be TRBD1 (6 bases). Germline lookup yields CDR1 SGHNT and CDR2 YYREEE (reference sequence). The CDR3 contains 14 residues. Trimming shortened V by 3 bases and J by 1 base, and 10 bases separated the two germline ends. CDR3 residues: CASSSGGTQETQYF. In DNA, the CDR3 is TGTGCCAGCAGCTCTGGGGGCACCCAAGAGACCCAGTACTTC.

V usage is TRBV7-9 and J usage is TRBJ2-2; D unclear. This CDR3 spans 12 amino acids. Trimming cost V 6 bases and J 6 bases, with 8 bases left between them. The germline CDR1 and CDR2 sequences are SEHNR and FQNEAQ (reference sequence). The CDR3 bases are TGTGCCAGCAGGCGAGGAGCCGGGGAGCTGTTTTTT. Its translation: CASRRGAGELFF.

The chain is built from TRBV9 and TRBJ2-2; 8 nucleotides align to TRBD2. Germline CDR1 and CDR2: SGDLS and YYNGEE. V trimming: 4 bases; J trimming: 6 bases; junction bases outside the gene matches: 5. The CDR3 sequence is 14 residues long. CDR3 region: CASSRSGSPGELFF. The CDR3 nucleotides are TGTGCCAGCAGCAGAAGCGGGAGCCCCGGGGAGCTGTTTTTT.

The rearrangement joins TRBV7-2 to TRBJ2-5; 7 bases match TRBD2. From germline, CDR1 is SGHTA and CDR2 FQGNSA. The CDR3 extends over 13 amino acids. J lost 4 bases, V lost 1 base, and 0 bases had no gene match. CDR3 amino acids: CASSLERGETQYF. The CDR3 DNA is TGTGCCAGCAGCTTAGAGCGGGGAGAGACCCAGTACTTC.

The chain joins TRBV10-3 to TRBJ2-2; 7 bases match TRBD1. Germline V CDR1 and CDR2: ENHRY, SYGVKD. This CDR3 spans 16 amino acids. The V segment lost 2 bases and the J segment 5 bases; nucleotides outside the gene matches: 8. CDR3 bases: TGTGCCATCAGTGAGCCGGACAGGCGAACAACCGGGGAGCTGTTTTTT. It codes for CAISEPDRRTTGELFF.

The chain has TRBV11-2 and TRBJ2-1, with 9 positions matching TRBD2. This CDR3 is 15 amino acids long. CDR1 SGHAT and CDR2 FQNNGV come from the germline V gene. V lost 3 bases to trimming and J lost 2 bases; unmatched junction nucleotides: 2. CDR3 in amino acids: CASSFLAGPYNEQFF. The CDR3 DNA is TGTGCCAGCAGCTTTCTAGCGGGACCCTACAATGAGCAGTTCTTC.

This chain links TRBV19 with TRBJ2-1; no reliable D call. The germline V gene has CDR1 LNHDA and CDR2 SQIVND (reference sequence). This CDR3 contains 13 residues. V was trimmed by 7 bases and J by 3 bases, leaving 10 bases between them. The CDR3 sequence: CASNGVNYNEQFF. In nucleotides, the CDR3 is TGTGCCAGTAACGGTGTCAACTACAATGAGCAGTTCTTC.

This chain links TRBV19 with TRBJ2-2; 11 bases align to TRBD2. J lost 3 bases, V lost 10 bases, and 13 bases had no gene match. The CDR3 totals 17 residues. Germline V lookup: CDR1 LNHDA, CDR2 SQIVND (reference sequence). The chain's CDR3 is CATTELAGEIDTGELFF. The CDR3, as DNA: TGTGCCACTACCGAACTAGCGGGAGAGATTGACACCGGGGAGCTGTTTTTT.

V usage is TRBV6-6 and J usage is TRBJ2-7; TRBD1 matches 7 bases. The germline V gene has CDR1 MNHNY and CDR2 SVGAGI (reference sequence). This CDR3 comprises 15 residues. The trim removed 10 bases at V and 3 bases at J, leaving 15 bases unmatched. DNA of the CDR3: TGTGCCATCAGAGACCCACAGGGGACCTACTACGAGCAGTACTTC. Amino acids: CAIRDPQGTYYEQYF.

This chain uses TRBV4-3 with TRBJ1-2; the D gene is possibly TRBD1 (5 bases). Per the germline V gene, CDR1 is LGHNA and CDR2 is YSLEER. This CDR3 has 14 residues. The V gene lost 0 bases and the J gene lost 4 bases, with 9 bases spanning the gap. The CDR3 DNA reads as TGCGCCAGCAGCCAAGACGAACAGGTCTATGGCTACACCTTC. This codes for CASSQDEQVYGYTF.

J is TRBJ2-2 and V is TRBV5-4, with 11 positions matching TRBD1. This CDR3 is 16 amino acids long. V trimming: 3 bases; J trimming: 5 bases; junction bases outside the gene matches: 6. The germline V gene encodes CDR1 SGHNT and CDR2 YYREEE (reference sequence). The CDR3 DNA follows: TGTGCCAGCAGCTCTGGACAGGGGGCTTGGACCGGGGAGCTGTTTTTT. It is translated as CASSSGQGAWTGELFF.

This rearrangement joins TRBV6-6 to TRBJ2-1; 8 bases align to TRBD2. Germline values: CDR1 MNHNY, CDR2 SVGAGI (reference sequence). The CDR3 is made up of 15 amino acids. The V gene end was trimmed by 6 bases and the J gene end by 3 bases; junction bases not matched to a gene: 7. CDR3 coding DNA: TGTGCCAGCAGGAGAGCGGGAGCTAGCTACAATGAGCAGTTCTTC. It encodes CASRRAGASYNEQFF.

Here the CDR3 reads CASSLARTSYEQYF. The CDR3 DNA sequence: TGTGCCAGCAGCTTGGCCCGTACCTCCTACGAGCAGTACTTC. J is TRBJ2-7 and V is TRBV5-6, with D uncertain. Germline CDR1 reads SGHDT; CDR2 reads YYEEEE. The V end lost 0 bases, the J end lost 0 bases, and 7 bases lay between the germline ends. The CDR3 covers 14 residues.

The chain joins TRBV10-3 to TRBJ1-1; TRBD1 is a possible D gene (5 bases). V gave up 3 bases and J gave up 0 bases, with 11 bases separating them. The CDR3 sequence is 15 residues long. CDR1 and CDR2 (germline): ENHRY, SYGVKD. CDR3 in DNA: TGTGCCATCAGTGACCGGGACGGCATGAACACTGAAGCTTTCTTT. Encoded protein: CAISDRDGMNTEAFF.

The chain uses TRBV28 and TRBJ2-2; 10 positions match TRBD1. Per germline, CDR1 MDHEN and CDR2 SYDVKM. This CDR3 spans 15 amino acids. J was trimmed by 7 bases and V by 6 bases; bases with no gene match: 8. CDR3 in amino acids: CASSFRQGASGELFF. The CDR3 DNA is TGTGCCAGCAGCTTTAGACAGGGGGCAAGCGGGGAGCTGTTTTTT. The full variable domain, its missing parts supplied by reference TRBV28 and TRBJ2-2, is DVKVTQSSRYLVKRTGEKVFLECVQDMDHENMFWYRQDPGLGLRLIYFSYDVKMKEKGDIPEGYSVSREKKERFSLILESASTNQTSMYLCASSFRQGASGELFFGEGSRLTVL.

The chain combines TRBV7-9 with TRBJ1-2; D ambiguous. V dropped 0 bases and J dropped 4 bases, with 9 bases sitting between them. From germline, CDR1 is SEHNR and CDR2 FQNEAQ (reference sequence). This CDR3 has 14 residues. CDR3 sequence: CASSLALGFYGYTF. CDR3 nucleotide sequence: TGTGCCAGCAGCTTAGCGCTGGGGTTCTATGGCTACACCTTC.